This T cell receptor beta chain was observed in a study of blood T cell repertoires in COVID-19. Study-wide background: The origin of the acute and convalescent COVID-19 samples was the United States, Italy and Spain. In each case, the material was cDNA or gDNA derived from T cells, B-cell-depleted T cells, or PBMCs.

The method was immunoSEQ multiplex PCR; TCRdb's version includes in-frame clones alone and lacks a portion of them. The sample has 95,000 to 110,000 clones, roughly 84% seen once. Per the germline V gene, CDR1 is MGHDK and CDR2 is SYGVNS. There are 15 residues in the CDR3. V lost 8 bases and J lost 4; bases outside the gene matches: 8. The receptor was derived from a human donor in a cohort sampled during active COVID-19. Material for sequencing was peripheral blood. V usage is TRBV25-1 and J usage is TRBJ2-1; 10 nucleotides line up with TRBD2. The CDR3 bases are TGTGCCAGCGTCAGCGGGAGGGCCGGTTACAATGAGCAGTTCTTC. Translation: CASVSGRAGYNEQFF.